The present T cell receptor (beta chain) was sequenced within a study of beta chain features in type 1 diabetes. Study-wide findings and caveats: Moderately but significantly shorter TCRB CDR3s were found in Type 1 diabetes patients in all four CD4+ subsets. The similarity of naive, central memory and Treg TCRB repertoires appeared greater among patients than among healthy donors.

Reverse transcription of all isolated RNA meant that expressed TCRB transcripts were sequenced. Naive, central memory and regulatory T cell samples yielded around 3.6 million reads on average. TCRdb keeps only in-frame clones here, not all; method: immunoSEQ multiplex PCR. This sample has about 160,000 clones, with approximately 8.8% found just once. This CDR3 has 16 amino acids. V was trimmed by 2 bases and J by 2 bases, leaving 14 bases between them. Germline V CDR1 and CDR2: MNHEY, SVGAGI. This clone was observed a few times. Its target is not known. Naive, central memory, regulatory and stem cell-like memory cells within the CD4+ compartment were sorted using CD45RO/CCR7/CD25/CD127/CD95/CD27.

This TCR was sampled from a woman aged 25 to 39 with type 1 diabetes. V and J are TRBV6-5 and TRBJ2-3; D is ambiguous. Sequenced input: central memory CD4+ T cells from blood. CDR3 DNA: TGTGCCAGCAGTTACAGTCACAGTACCACCACAGATACGCAGTATTTT. Its translation is CASSYSHSTTTDTQYF.